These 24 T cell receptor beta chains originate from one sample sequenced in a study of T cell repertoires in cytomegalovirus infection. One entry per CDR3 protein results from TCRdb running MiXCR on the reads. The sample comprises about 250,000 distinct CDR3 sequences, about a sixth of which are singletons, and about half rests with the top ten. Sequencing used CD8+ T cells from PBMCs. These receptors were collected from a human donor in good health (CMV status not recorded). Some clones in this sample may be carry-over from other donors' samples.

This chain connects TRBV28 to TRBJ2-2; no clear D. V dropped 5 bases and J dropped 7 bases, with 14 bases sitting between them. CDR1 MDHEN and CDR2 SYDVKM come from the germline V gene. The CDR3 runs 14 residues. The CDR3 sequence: CASSGVFRGGELFF. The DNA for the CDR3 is TGTGCCAGCAGTGGGGTCTTTAGAGGCGGGGAGCTGTTTTTT.

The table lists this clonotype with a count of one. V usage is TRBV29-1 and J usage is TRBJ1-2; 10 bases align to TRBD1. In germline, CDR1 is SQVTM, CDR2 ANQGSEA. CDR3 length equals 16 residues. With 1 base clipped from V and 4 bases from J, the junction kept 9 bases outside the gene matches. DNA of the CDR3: TGCAGCGTTGAAGGCACCGGGGACAGGGGATCCTATGGCTACACCTTC. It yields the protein CSVEGTGDRGSYGYTF.

In nucleotides, the CDR3 is TGTGCCAGCAGTTACTCCAGTCCAGGTCATCTCGAGTCCTATAATTCACCCCTCCACTTT. Protein sequence: CASSYSSPGHLESYNSPLHF. This chain joins TRBV6-5 and TRBJ1-6; the D is unclear. Trimming left V 0 bases short and J 1 base short, with 19 bases between. The length of the CDR3 is 20 residues. From germline, CDR1 is MNHEY and CDR2 SVGAGI.

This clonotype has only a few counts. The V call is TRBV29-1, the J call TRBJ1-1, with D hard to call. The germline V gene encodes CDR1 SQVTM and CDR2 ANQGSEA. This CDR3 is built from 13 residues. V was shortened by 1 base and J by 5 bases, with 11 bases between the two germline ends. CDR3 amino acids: CSVEGPLGTEAFF. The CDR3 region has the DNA TGCAGCGTTGAAGGTCCTCTCGGGACTGAAGCTTTCTTT.

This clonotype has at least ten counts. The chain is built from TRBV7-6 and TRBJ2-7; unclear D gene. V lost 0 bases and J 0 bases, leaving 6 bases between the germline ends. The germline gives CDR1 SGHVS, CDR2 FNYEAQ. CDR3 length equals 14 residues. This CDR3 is CASSLAGISYEQYF. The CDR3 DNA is TGTGCCAGCAGCTTAGCAGGTATCTCCTACGAGCAGTACTTC.

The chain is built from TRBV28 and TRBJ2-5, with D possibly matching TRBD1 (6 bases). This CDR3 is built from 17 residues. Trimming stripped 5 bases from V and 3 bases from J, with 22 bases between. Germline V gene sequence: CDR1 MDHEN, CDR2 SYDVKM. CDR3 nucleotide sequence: TGTGCCAGCAGTCCTCTCGGGACAAGGGGCCCAGAAGAGACCCAGTACTTC. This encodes CASSPLGTRGPEETQYF.

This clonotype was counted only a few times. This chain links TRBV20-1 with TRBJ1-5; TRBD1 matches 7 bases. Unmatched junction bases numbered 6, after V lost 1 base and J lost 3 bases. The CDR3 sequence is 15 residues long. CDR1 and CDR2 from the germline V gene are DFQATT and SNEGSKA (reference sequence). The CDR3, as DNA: TGCAGTGCTAGAGGTAAAGGGACAGTCAATCAGCCCCAGCATTTT. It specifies CSARGKGTVNQPQHF.

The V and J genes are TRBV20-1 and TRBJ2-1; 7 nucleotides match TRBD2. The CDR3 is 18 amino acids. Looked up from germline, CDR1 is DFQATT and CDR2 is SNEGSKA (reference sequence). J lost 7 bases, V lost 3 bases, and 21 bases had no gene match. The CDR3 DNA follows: TGCAGTGCTAGTAGGGCGCTAGCGGAGGGAGTTTTATGGAATGAGCAGTTCTTC. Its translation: CSASRALAEGVLWNEQFF.

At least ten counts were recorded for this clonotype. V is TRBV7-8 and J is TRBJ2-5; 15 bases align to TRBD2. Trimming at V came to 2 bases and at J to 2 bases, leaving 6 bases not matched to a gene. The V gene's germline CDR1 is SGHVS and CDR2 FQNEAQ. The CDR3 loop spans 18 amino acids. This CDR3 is CASSLYPGLAGGQETQYF. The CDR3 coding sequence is TGTGCCAGCAGCTTATATCCGGGACTAGCGGGGGGACAAGAGACCCAGTACTTC. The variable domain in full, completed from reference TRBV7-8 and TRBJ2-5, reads GAGVSQSPRYKVAKRGQDVALRCDPISGHVSLFWYQQALGQGPEFLTYFQNEAQLDKSGLPSDRFFAERPEGSVSTLKIQRTQQEDSAVYLCASSLYPGLAGGQETQYFGPGTRLLVL.

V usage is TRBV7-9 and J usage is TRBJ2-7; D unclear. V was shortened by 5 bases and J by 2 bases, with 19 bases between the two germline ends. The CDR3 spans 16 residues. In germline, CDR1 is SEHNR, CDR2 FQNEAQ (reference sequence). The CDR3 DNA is TGTGCCAGCAGCGCTAGGGTCGGGCGCTCAGCCTACGAGCAGTACTTC. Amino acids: CASSARVGRSAYEQYF.

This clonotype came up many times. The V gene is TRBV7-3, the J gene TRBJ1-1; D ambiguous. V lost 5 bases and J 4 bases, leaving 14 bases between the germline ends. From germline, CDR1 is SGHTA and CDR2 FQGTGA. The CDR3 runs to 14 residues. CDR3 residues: CASSHEGGITEAFF. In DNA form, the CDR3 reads TGTGCCAGCAGCCACGAGGGTGGCATCACTGAAGCTTTCTTT.

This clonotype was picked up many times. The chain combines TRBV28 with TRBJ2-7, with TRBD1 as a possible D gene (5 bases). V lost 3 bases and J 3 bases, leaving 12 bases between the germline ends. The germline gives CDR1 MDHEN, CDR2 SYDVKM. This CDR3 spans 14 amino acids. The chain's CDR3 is CASSFHRRSYEQYF. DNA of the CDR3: TGTGCCAGCAGTTTCCACAGGCGAAGCTACGAGCAGTACTTC. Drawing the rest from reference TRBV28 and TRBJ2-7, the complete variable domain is DVKVTQSSRYLVKRTGEKVFLECVQDMDHENMFWYRQDPGLGLRLIYFSYDVKMKEKGDIPEGYSVSREKKERFSLILESASTNQTSMYLCASSFHRRSYEQYFGPGTRLTVT.

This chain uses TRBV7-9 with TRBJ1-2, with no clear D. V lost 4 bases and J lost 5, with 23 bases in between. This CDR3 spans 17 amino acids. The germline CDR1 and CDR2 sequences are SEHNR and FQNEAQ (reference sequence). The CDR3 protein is CASSSLGQDYTWYGYTF. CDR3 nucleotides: TGTGCCAGCAGCTCCCTCGGGCAGGACTATACCTGGTATGGCTACACCTTC. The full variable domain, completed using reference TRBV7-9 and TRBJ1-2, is DTGVSQNPRHKITKRGQNVTFRCDPISEHNRLYWYRQTLGQGPEFLTYFQNEAQLEKSRLLSDRFSAERPKGSFSTLEIQRTEQGDSAMYLCASSSLGQDYTWYGYTFGSGTRLTVV.

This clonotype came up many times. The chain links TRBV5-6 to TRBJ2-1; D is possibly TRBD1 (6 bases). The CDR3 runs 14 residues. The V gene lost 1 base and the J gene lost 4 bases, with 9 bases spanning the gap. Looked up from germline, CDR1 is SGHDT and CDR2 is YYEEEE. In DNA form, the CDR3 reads TGTGCCAGCAGCTTGCGACAGGTATACAATGAGCAGTTCTTC. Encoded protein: CASSLRQVYNEQFF.

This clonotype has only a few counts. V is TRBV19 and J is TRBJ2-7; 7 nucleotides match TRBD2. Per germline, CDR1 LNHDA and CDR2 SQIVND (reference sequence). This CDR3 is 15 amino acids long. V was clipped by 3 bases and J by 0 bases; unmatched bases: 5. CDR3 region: CASSMASGDSYEQYF. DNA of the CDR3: TGTGCCAGTAGTATGGCCAGCGGGGACTCCTACGAGCAGTACTTC.

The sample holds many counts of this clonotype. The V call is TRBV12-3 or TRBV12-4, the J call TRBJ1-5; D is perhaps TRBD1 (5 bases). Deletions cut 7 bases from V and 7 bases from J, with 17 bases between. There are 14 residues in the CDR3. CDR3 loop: CASTNVPGTQPQHF. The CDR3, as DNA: TGTGCCAGCACCAACGTCCCAGGGACCCAGCCCCAGCATTTT.

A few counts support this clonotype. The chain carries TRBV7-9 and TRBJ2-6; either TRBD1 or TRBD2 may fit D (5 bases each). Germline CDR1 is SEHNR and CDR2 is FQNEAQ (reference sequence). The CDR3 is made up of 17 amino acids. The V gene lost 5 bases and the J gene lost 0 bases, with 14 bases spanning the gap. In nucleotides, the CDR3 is TGTGCCAGCAGCGGATGGGACGTTGACTCTGGGGCCAACGTCCTGACTTTC. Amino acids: CASSGWDVDSGANVLTF. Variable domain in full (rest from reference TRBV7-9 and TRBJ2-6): DTGVSQNPRHKITKRGQNVTFRCDPISEHNRLYWYRQTLGQGPEFLTYFQNEAQLEKSRLLSDRFSAERPKGSFSTLEIQRTEQGDSAMYLCASSGWDVDSGANVLTFGAGSRLTVL.

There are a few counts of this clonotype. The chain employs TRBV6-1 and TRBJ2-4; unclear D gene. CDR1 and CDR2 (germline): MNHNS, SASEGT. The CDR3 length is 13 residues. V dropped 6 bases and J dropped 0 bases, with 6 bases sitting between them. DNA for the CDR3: TGTGCCAGCAGAACAGTAGCCAAAAACATTCAGTACTTC. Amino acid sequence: CASRTVAKNIQYF.

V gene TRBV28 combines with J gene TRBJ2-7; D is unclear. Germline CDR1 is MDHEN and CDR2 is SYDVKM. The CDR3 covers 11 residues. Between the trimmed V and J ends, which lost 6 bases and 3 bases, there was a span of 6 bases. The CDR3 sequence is CASRQNYEQYF. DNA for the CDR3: TGTGCCAGCAGACAGAACTACGAGCAGTACTTC.

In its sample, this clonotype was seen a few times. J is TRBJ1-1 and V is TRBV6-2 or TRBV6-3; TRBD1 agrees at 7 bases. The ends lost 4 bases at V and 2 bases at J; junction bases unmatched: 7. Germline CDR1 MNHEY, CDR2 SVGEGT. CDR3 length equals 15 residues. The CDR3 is CASSLLTGYNTEAFF. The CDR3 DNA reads TGTGCCAGCAGTTTGCTGACAGGGTACAACACTGAAGCTTTCTTT.

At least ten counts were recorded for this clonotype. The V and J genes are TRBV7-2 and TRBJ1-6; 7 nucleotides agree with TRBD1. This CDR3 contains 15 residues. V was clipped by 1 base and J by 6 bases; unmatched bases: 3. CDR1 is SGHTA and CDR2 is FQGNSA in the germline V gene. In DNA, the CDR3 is TGTGCCAGCAGCTTAGGGGGGGACAGTAATTCACCCCTCCACTTT. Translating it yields CASSLGGDSNSPLHF.

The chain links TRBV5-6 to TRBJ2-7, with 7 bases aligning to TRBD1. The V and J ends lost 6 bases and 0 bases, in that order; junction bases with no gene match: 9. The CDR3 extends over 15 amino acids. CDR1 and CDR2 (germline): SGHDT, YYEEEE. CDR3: CASTGTASSSYEQYF. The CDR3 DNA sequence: TGTGCCAGCACCGGGACAGCCTCGAGCTCCTACGAGCAGTACTTC.

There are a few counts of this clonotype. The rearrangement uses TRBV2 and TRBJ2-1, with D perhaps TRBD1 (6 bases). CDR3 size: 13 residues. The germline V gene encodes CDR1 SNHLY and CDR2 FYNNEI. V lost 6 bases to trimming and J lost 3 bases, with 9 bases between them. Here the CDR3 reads CASRLDSYNEQFF. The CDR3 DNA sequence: TGTGCCAGCAGACTGGACAGCTACAATGAGCAGTTCTTC.

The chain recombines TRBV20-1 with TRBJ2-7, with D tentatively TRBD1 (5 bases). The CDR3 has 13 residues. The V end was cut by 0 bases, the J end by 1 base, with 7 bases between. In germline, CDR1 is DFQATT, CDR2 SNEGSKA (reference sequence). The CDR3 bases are TGCAGTGCTAGAGACACAGGTTCCTACGAGCAGTACTTC. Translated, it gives CSARDTGSYEQYF.